These T cell receptor beta chains were read from a single sample in a study of T-cell memory formation after mild COVID-19. TCRdb used MiXCR to reprocess the 5' RACE reads, holding one entry per CDR3 protein. The repertoire holds hundreds of thousands of distinct CDR3 sequences, with 20% as singletons. Input material: PBMCs or a T cell subset sorted from them (not recorded which). The origin of the receptors is an adult woman who had mild COVID-19 (a few samples of this study predate the infection). Cell type and time point are not known. The CDR3 runs from the conserved cysteine through the conserved F or W. A D gene is named only where the DNA matches it firmly. Clone size is stated in some rows and not others, as once, few, many or a class when expanded.

NA NA TRBJ2-1 TRBV18 CASSPPGANNEQFF TGTGCCAGCTCACCGCCAGGGGCCAACAATGAGCAGTTCTTC
TRBD2 NA TRBJ2-4 TRBV7-9 CASSYTSGKAKNIQYF TGTGCCAGCAGCTACACTAGCGGCAAAGCCAAAAACATTCAGTACTTC
NA NA TRBJ1-6 TRBV7-6 CASSSESGPLHF TGTGCCAGCAGCAGTGAGTCAGGACCCCTCCACTTT
TRBD2 NA TRBJ2-3 TRBV4-1 CASSQEGGLAGNTDTQYF TGCGCCAGCAGCCAAGAGGGAGGACTAGCGGGGAACACAGATACGCAGTATTTT
TRBD1 NA TRBJ2-1 TRBV3-1 CASSLRDSNEQFF TGTGCCAGCAGCCTCCGGGACAGCAATGAGCAGTTCTTC
NA NA TRBJ2-7 TRBV6-5 CASSYWGTGTLSYEQYF TGTGCCAGCAGTTACTGGGGTACCGGGACACTCTCCTACGAGCAGTACTTC
NA NA TRBJ2-5 TRBV25-1 CASSAYPNGETQYF TGTGCCAGCAGTGCCTACCCCAACGGAGAGACCCAGTACTTC
NA NA TRBJ1-6 TRBV5-1 CASSGSLSYNSPLHF TGCGCCAGCAGCGGAAGCCTCTCCTATAATTCACCCCTCCACTTT
NA few TRBJ2-6 TRBV23-1 CASPPERSGANVLTF TGCGCCAGCCCACCGGAGCGGTCTGGGGCCAACGTCCTGACTTTC
TRBD1 NA TRBJ2-7 TRBV6-1 CASSSRDRGLRSYEQYF TGTGCCAGCAGTTCCCGGGACAGGGGATTAAGGTCCTACGAGCAGTACTTC
TRBD2 few TRBJ2-7 TRBV12-3/TRBV12-4 CASSLELAGRQHF TGTGCCAGCAGTTTAGAATTAGCGGGTCGACAACACTTC
NA NA TRBJ2-1 TRBV7-6 CASSSHTSTNEQFF TGTGCCAGCAGCTCCCACACTAGCACGAATGAGCAGTTCTTC
TRBD2 NA TRBJ2-2 TRBV12-3/TRBV12-4 CASSFPSGGAKDTGELFF TGTGCCAGCAGTTTCCCTAGCGGGGGGGCTAAGGACACCGGGGAGCTGTTTTTT
NA few TRBJ1-5 TRBV6-2/TRBV6-3 CASSPTGNQPQHF TGTGCCAGCAGTCCGACAGGCAATCAGCCCCAGCATTTT
TRBD2 NA TRBJ2-7 TRBV24-1 CATSPGLAAYEQYF TGTGCCACCAGTCCGGGACTAGCGGCATACGAGCAGTACTTC
NA few TRBJ2-7 TRBV27 CASSPSGYWLYF TGTGCCAGCAGTCCCTCAGGGTATTGGCTGTACTTC
NA few TRBJ2-5 TRBV7-2 CASSLERAIVGQETQYF TGTGCCAGCAGCTTAGAGAGGGCAATCGTGGGGCAAGAGACCCAGTACTTC
TRBD2 many TRBJ2-1 TRBV20-1 CSARDWRGGSYNEQFF TGCAGTGCTAGAGATTGGCGGGGGGGCTCCTACAATGAGCAGTTCTTC